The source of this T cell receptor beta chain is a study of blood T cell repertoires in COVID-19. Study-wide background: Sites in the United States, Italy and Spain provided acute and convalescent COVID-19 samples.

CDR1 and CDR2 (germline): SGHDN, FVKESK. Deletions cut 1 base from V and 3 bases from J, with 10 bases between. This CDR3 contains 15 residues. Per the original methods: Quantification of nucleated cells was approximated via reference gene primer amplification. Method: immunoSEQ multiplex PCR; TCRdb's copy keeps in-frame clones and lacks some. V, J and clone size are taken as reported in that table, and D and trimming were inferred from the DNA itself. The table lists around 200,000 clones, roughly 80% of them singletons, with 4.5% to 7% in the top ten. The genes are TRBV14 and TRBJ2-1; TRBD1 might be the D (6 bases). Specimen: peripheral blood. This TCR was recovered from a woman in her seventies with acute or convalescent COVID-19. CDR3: CASSQVGRGYNEQFF. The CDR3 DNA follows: TGTGCCAGCAGCCAAGTAGGCAGGGGCTACAATGAGCAGTTCTTC.